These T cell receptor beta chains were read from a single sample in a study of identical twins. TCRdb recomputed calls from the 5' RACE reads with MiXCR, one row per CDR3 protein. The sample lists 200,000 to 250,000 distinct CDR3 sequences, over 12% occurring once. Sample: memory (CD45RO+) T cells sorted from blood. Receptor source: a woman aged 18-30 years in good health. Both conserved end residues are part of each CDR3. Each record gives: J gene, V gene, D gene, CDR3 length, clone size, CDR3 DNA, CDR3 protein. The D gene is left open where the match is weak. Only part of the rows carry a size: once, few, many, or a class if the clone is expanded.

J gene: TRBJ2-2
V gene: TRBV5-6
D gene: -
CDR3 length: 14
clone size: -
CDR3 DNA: TGTGCCAGCAGCTGGGGGGCAGCGTTCGGGGAGCTGTTTTTT
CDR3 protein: CASSWGAAFGELFF

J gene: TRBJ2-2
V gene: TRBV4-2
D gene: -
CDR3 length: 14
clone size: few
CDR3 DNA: TGTGCCAGCAGCCCACCCTCCAGCACCGGGGAGCTGTTTTTT
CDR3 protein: CASSPPSSTGELFF

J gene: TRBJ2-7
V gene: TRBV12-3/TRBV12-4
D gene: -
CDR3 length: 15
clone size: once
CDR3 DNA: TGTGCCAGCAGCCCCCAGGGGCCGCCTTCCTACAAGCAGTACTTC
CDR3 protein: CASSPQGPPSYKQYF

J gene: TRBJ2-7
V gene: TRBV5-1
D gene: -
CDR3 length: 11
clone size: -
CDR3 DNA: TGCGCCAGCAGCTGGGGCTACGAGCAGTACTTC
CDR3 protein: CASSWGYEQYF

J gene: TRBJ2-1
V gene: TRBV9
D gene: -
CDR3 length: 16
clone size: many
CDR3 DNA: TGTGCCAGCAGCGTAGCTGGACGGGGGAACTACAATGAGCAGTTCTTC
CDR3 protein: CASSVAGRGNYNEQFF

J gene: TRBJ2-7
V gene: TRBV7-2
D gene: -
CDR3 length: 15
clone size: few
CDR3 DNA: TGTGCCAGCAGCTTACAACGGGGTGTCTCCTACGAGCAGTACTTC
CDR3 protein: CASSLQRGVSYEQYF

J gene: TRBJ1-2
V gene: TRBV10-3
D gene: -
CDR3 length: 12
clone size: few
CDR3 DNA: TGTGCCATCAGTCCCGGCCCTAACGGCTACACCTTC
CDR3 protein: CAISPGPNGYTF

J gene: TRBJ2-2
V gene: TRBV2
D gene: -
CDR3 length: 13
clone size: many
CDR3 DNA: TGTGCCAGCTTCACTTCGAACACCGGGGAGCTGTTTTTT
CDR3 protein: CASFTSNTGELFF

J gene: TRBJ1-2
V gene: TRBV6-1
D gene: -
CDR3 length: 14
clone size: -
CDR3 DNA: TGTGCCAGCAGGACCGGAACGGGGAACTATGGCTACACCTTC
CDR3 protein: CASRTGTGNYGYTF

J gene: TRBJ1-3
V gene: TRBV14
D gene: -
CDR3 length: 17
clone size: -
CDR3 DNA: TGTGCCAGCAGCCAAGATCCAGGGTTGGTGCCTGGAAACACCATATATTTT
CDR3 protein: CASSQDPGLVPGNTIYF

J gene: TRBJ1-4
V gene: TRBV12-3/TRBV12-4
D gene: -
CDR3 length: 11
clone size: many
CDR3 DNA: TGTGCCAGCAGTTTAAATGGAAAACTGTTTTTT
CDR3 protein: CASSLNGKLFF

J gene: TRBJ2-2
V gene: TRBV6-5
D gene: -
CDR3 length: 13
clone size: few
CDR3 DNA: TGTGCCAGCAGTTACTCGAAGAGCGGGGAGCTGTTTTTT
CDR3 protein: CASSYSKSGELFF

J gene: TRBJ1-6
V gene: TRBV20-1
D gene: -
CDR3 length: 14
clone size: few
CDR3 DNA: TGCAGTGCTACCAAAGCCGGGCCCACCTGGGCCCTCCACTTT
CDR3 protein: CSATKAGPTWALHF

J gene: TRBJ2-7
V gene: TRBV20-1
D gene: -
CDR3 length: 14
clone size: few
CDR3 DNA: TGCAGTGCAGAGCGGCCTGGGGCCATGAGGGAGCAGTACTTC
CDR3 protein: CSAERPGAMREQYF

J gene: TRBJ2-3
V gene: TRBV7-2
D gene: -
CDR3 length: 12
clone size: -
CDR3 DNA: TGTGCCAGCAGCTTCTACACAGATACGCAGTATTTT
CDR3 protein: CASSFYTDTQYF

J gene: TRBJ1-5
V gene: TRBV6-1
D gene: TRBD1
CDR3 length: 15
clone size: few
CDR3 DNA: TGTGCCAGCAGTCGACAGGGAGGGTCGGGTCAGCCCCAGCATTTT
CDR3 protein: CASSRQGGSGQPQHF

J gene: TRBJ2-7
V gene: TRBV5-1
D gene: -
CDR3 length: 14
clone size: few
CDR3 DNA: TGCGCCAGCAGCTTGAGACAGCTCTCCTACGAGCAGTACTTC
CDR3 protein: CASSLRQLSYEQYF

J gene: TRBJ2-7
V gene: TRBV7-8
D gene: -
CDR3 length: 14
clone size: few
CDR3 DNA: TGTGCCAGCAGCTTATTACTCGCCGACTACGAGCAGTACTTC
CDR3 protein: CASSLLLADYEQYF

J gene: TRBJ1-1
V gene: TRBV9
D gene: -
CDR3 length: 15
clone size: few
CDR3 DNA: TGTGCCAGCAGCCCCTCGGGGGGCTCGTACACTGAAGCTTTCTTT
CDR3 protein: CASSPSGGSYTEAFF

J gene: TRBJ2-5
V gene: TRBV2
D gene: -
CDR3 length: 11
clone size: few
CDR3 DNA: TGTGCCAGCCGCAGGGTAGAGACCCAGTACTTC
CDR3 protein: CASRRVETQYF

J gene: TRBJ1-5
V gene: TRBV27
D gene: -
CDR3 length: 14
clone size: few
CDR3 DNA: TGTGCCAGCCACAGGTCGGGAGCTAACCAGCCCCAGCATTTT
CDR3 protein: CASHRSGANQPQHF

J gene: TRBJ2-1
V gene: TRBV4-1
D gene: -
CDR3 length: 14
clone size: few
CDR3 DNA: TGCGCCAGCAGCCACAAAGCCCGGGGCAATGAGCAGTTCTTC
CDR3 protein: CASSHKARGNEQFF

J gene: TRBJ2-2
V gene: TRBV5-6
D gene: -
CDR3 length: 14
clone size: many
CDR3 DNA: TGTGCCAGCAGCTTGGCGTCGTACACCGGGGAGCTGTTTTTT
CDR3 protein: CASSLASYTGELFF

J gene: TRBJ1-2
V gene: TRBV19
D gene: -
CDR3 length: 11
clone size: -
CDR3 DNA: TGTGCCATCTCATCTAACTATGGCTACACCTTC
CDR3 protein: CAISSNYGYTF

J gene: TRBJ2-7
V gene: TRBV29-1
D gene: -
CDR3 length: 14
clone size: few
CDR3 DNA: TGCAGCGTTGTGGAAGAACGGCTGATCTACGAGCAGTACTTC
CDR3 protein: CSVVEERLIYEQYF

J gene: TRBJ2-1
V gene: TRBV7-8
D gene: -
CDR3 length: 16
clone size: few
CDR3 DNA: TGTGCCAGCAGCTTAAGAATACGGGCGGGTTACAATGAGCAGTTCTTC
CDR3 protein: CASSLRIRAGYNEQFF

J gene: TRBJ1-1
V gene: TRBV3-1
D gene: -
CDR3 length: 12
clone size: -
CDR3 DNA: TGTGCCAGCAGCCGGGGGGCTTCTGAAGCTTTCTTT
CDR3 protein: CASSRGASEAFF

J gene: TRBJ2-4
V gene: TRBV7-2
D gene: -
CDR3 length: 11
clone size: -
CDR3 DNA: TGTGCCAGCAGCCTTGCGAGCATTCAGTACTTC
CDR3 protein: CASSLASIQYF

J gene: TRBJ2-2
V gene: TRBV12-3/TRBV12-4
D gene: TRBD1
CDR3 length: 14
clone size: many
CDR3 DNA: TGTGCCAGCAGAGGACAGGGGAACACCGGGGAGCTGTTTTTT
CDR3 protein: CASRGQGNTGELFF

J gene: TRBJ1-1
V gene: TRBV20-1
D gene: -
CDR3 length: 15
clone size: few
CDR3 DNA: TGCAGTGCCGGGGGGATGTTGTTGGGGAGCACTGAAGCTTTCTTT
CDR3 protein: CSAGGMLLGSTEAFF

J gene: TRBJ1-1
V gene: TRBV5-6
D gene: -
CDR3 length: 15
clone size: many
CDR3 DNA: TGTGCCAGCAGCCGAATGGCGCTCTACGGGGGCGAAGCTTTCTTT
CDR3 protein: CASSRMALYGGEAFF

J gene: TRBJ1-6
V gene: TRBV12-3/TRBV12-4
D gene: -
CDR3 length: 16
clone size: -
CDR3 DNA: TGTGCCAGCAGTTTCGGTCAGGGGCTGTATAATTCACCCCTCCACTTT
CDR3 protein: CASSFGQGLYNSPLHF

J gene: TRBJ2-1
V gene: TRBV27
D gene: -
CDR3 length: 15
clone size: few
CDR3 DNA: TGTGCCAGCAGTCCTTTCGGGGCAGGGGAAAATGAGCAGTTCTTC
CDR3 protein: CASSPFGAGENEQFF

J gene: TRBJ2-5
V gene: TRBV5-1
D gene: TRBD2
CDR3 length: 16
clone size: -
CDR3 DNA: TGCGCCAGCAGCTGGACGGGGGGGGCCCTTAGGGAGACCCAGTACTTC
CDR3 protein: CASSWTGGALRETQYF

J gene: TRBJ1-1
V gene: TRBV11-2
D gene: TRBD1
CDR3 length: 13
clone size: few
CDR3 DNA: TGTGCCAGCTCTACAGGGGGAAAAACTGAAGCTTTCTTT
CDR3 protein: CASSTGGKTEAFF

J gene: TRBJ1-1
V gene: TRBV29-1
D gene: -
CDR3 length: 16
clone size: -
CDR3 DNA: TGCAGCGCCCTTTCCAGGGGCCGACTTAAATCCACTGAAGCTTTCTTT
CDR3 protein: CSALSRGRLKSTEAFF

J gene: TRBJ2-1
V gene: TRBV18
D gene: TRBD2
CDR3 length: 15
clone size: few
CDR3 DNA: TGTGCCAGCTCACGCAGCGGGACGCAAAACAATGAGCAGTTCTTC
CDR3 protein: CASSRSGTQNNEQFF

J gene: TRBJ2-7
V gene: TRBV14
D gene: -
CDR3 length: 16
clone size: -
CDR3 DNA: TGTGCCAGCAGCCAAAAACCTGGTACAGGTTCCTACGAGCAGTACTTC
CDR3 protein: CASSQKPGTGSYEQYF

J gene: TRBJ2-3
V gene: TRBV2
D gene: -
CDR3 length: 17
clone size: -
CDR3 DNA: TGTGCCAGCAGTGAAGTGGGTCGGGGAAGCGGAACAGATACGCAGTATTTT
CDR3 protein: CASSEVGRGSGTDTQYF

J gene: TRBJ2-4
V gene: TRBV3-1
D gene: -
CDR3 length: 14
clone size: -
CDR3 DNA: TGTGCCAGCAGCCAATACCTAGCCAAAAACATTCAGTACTTC
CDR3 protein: CASSQYLAKNIQYF

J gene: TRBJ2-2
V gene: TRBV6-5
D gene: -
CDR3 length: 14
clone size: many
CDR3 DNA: TGTGCCAGCAGTTACGATGCCACCGCCGGGGAGCTGTTTTTT
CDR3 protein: CASSYDATAGELFF

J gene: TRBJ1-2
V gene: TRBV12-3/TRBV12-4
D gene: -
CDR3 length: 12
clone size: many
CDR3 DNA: TGTGCCAGCAGCCCAGGGGCGAGGGGCTACACCTTC
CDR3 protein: CASSPGARGYTF

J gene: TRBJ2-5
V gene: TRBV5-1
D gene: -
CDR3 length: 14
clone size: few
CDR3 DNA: TGCGCCAGCAGCTTGGGGGGTCATGGGGAGACCCAGTACTTC
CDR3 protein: CASSLGGHGETQYF

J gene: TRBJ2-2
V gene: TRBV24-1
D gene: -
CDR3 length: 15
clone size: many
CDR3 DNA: TGTGCCACCAGTGACACCAGCTCAGGGTACGGGGAGCTGTTTTTT
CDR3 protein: CATSDTSSGYGELFF

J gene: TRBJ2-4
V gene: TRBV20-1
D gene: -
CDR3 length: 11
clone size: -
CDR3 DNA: TGCAGTGCCGAAGGGAAGAACATTCAGTACTTC
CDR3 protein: CSAEGKNIQYF

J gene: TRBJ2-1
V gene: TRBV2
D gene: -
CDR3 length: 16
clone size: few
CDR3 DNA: TGTGCCAGCAGTGTGAGCCGGGACAAATTATACAATGAGCAGTTCTTC
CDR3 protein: CASSVSRDKLYNEQFF

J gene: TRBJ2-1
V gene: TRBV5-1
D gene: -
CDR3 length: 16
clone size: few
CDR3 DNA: TGCGCCAGCAGCTTGTTGGTTAGCTCCTCCTACAATGAGCAGTTCTTC
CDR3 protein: CASSLLVSSSYNEQFF

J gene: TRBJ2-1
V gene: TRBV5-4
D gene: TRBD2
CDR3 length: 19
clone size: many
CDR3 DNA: TGTGCCAGCAGCTTTTGGCGCCCCAGGGCTAGCGGTCTCGAAAATGAGCAGTTCTTC
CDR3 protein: CASSFWRPRASGLENEQFF

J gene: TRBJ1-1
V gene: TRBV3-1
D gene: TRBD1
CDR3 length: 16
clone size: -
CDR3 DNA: TGTGCCAGCAGCCAGCGGACAGGGGGAGGAAACACTGAAGCTTTCTTT
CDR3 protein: CASSQRTGGGNTEAFF

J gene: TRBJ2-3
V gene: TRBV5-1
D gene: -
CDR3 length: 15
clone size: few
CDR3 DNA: TGCGCCAGCAGCTTGGACGGGGGGCGGCCAGATACGCAGTATTTT
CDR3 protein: CASSLDGGRPDTQYF

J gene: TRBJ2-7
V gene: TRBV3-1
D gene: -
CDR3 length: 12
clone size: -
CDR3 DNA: TGTGCCAGCAGTCCTTCTATGTCCGAGCAGTACTTC
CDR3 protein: CASSPSMSEQYF

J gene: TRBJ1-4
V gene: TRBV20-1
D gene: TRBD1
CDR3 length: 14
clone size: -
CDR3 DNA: TGCAGTGCCAAAAGACAGGGCGGTAATGAAAAACTGTTTTTT
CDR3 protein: CSAKRQGGNEKLFF

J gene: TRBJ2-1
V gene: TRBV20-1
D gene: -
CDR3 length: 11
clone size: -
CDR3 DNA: TGCAGTGCTAGGTCCGGGGGAGAGCAGTTCTTC
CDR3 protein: CSARSGGEQFF

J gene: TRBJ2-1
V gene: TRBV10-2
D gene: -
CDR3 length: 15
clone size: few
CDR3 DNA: TGCGCCAGCAGGGCGGTGGACTATACCTACAATGAGCAGTTCTTC
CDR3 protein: CASRAVDYTYNEQFF